This T cell receptor beta chain was sequenced for a study of cytomegalovirus exposure and HLA in healthy donors. Findings of the study overall: Reportedly, cytomegalovirus status was diagnosed with high sensitivity and specificity. Subsequent analysis showed first-cohort TCR clusters tending to co-occur in 120 validation repertoires. Researchers counted 180 or so TCR beta chains as cytomegalovirus-associated.

Here immunoSEQ multiplex PCR was the method, and the copy in TCRdb shows in-frame clones only, minus some. Among about 330,000 clones, 86% were seen once, and the ten largest hold 0.7% to 0.85%. Details on this clone: What it binds is unknown.

Unmatched junction bases numbered 8, after V lost 0 bases and J lost 8 bases. This CDR3 region has 15 residues. Germline-derived CDR1 and CDR2 are SGDLS and YYNGEE. V and J are TRBV9 and TRBJ2-1; TRBD2 agrees at 7 bases. The material sequenced was PBMCs. The receptor comes from a woman in her late teens or twenties in good health and CMV-seronegative. The CDR3 loop reads CASSVEGRESDEQFF. CDR3 nucleotides: TGTGCCAGCAGCGTAGAGGGGCGGGAGAGCGATGAGCAGTTCTTC.